The rows below give T cell receptor beta chains drawn from one sample of a study of T cells in Graves' hyperthyroidism and ophthalmopathy. TCRdb reanalysed the multiplex PCR reads using MiXCR and keeps one entry per CDR3 protein. The sample consists of about 380,000 distinct CDR3 sequences, roughly 13% of them appearing once. Sequenced: blood. All receptors derive from a man under 40 with Graves' hyperthyroidism that later progressed to Graves' ophthalmopathy. Each CDR3 is given with its conserved first and last residue. D genes are given only for firm matches. The size of a clone is reported for some rows only, either as once, few or many, or as a class for expanded clones.

D	V	size	J	CDR3	DNA
.	TRBV3-1	many	TRBJ1-2	CASSPTELYGYTF	TGTGCCAGCAGCCCGACAGAACTCTATGGCTACACCTTC
.	TRBV19	few	TRBJ2-1	CASSMGGPNNEQFF	TGTGCCAGTAGTATGGGGGGGCCCAACAATGAGCAGTTCTTC
TRBD1	TRBV4-2	.	TRBJ1-5	CASSPTLGQGWDQPQHF	TGTGCCAGCAGCCCCACCCTCGGACAGGGTTGGGATCAGCCCCAGCATTTT
.	TRBV11-1	many	TRBJ1-2	CASSFVNYYGYTF	TGTGCCAGCAGCTTCGTCAACTACTATGGCTACACCTTC
.	TRBV6-1	many	TRBJ1-6	CASTTPRVVNSPLHF	TGTGCCAGCACGACCCCCAGGGTGGTGAATTCACCCCTCCACTTT
TRBD2	TRBV4-1	few	TRBJ2-4	CASSRGLAGGLAKNIQYF	TGCGCCAGCAGCCGTGGACTAGCGGGGGGGCTAGCCAAAAACATTCAGTACTTC
.	TRBV7-9	.	TRBJ2-1	CASSLVTLEQFF	TGTGCCAGCAGCTTAGTAACGCTTGAGCAGTTCTTC
TRBD2	TRBV28	many	TRBJ2-3	CASRLLAGGTDTQYF	TGTGCCAGCAGATTACTAGCGGGGGGCACAGATACGCAGTATTTT
TRBD2	TRBV4-1	.	TRBJ2-1	CASSPPLAGGPHNEQFF	TGCGCCAGCAGCCCGCCGTTAGCGGGGGGGCCTCACAATGAGCAGTTCTTC
.	TRBV2	few	TRBJ2-6	CASSEWAGANVLTF	TGTGCCAGCAGTGAATGGGCTGGGGCCAACGTCCTGACTTTC
.	TRBV29-1	many	TRBJ1-1	CSVEKGQMNTEAFF	TGCAGCGTTGAAAAGGGACAAATGAACACTGAAGCTTTCTTT
TRBD1	TRBV15	many	TRBJ1-2	CATSRGRQGLFNYGYTF	TGTGCCACCAGCAGAGGCCGACAGGGGCTATTTAACTATGGCTACACCTTC
TRBD2	TRBV28	.	TRBJ2-6	CASRPGLAGDTGANVLTF	TGTGCCAGCAGACCCGGACTAGCGGGAGACACTGGGGCCAACGTCCTGACTTTC
.	TRBV28	many	TRBJ2-7	CASSPQGRLLYEQYF	TGTGCCAGCAGCCCACAGGGGAGGTTGCTCTACGAGCAGTACTTC
TRBD1	TRBV11-1	many	TRBJ1-1	CASSWGQGGTEAFF	TGTGCCAGCAGCTGGGGACAGGGTGGCACTGAAGCTTTCTTT
.	TRBV18	many	TRBJ1-1	CASSPPGTLGTNTEAFF	TGTGCCAGCTCACCGCCAGGGACCTTGGGCACGAACACTGAAGCTTTCTTT
TRBD2	TRBV5-4	.	TRBJ2-2	CATASGENTGELFF	TGTGCCACGGCTAGCGGGGAAAACACCGGGGAGCTGTTTTTT
.	TRBV7-9	many	TRBJ1-1	CASSLGKSGAFF	TGTGCCAGCAGCTTAGGGAAGTCCGGGGCTTTCTTT
TRBD1	TRBV28	many	TRBJ2-3	CASSSGTGANPSTDTQYF	TGTGCCAGCAGTTCCGGGACAGGGGCGAACCCTAGCACAGATACGCAGTATTTT
TRBD1	TRBV6-4	.	TRBJ1-1	CASSEGRDRATEAFF	TGTGCCAGCAGTGAGGGACGGGACAGGGCTACTGAAGCTTTCTTT
TRBD1	TRBV24-1	many	TRBJ2-1	CATTSSDRYNEQFF	TGTGCCACCACTTCCTCGGACAGGTACAATGAGCAGTTCTTC
.	TRBV28	many	TRBJ2-7	CASSLSRDTAYEQYF	TGTGCCAGCAGTTTATCTCGGGACACAGCCTACGAGCAGTACTTC
.	TRBV28	many	TRBJ1-2	CASMGPLTHYGYTF	TGTGCCAGCATGGGCCCACTTACCCACTATGGCTACACCTTC
.	TRBV11-3	few	TRBJ1-2	CASSLDITAGGGYTF	TGTGCCAGCAGCTTAGATATTACGGCCGGCGGGGGCTACACCTTC
.	TRBV29-1	many	TRBJ2-7	CSVDGGNSYEQYF	TGCAGCGTTGACGGAGGGAACTCCTACGAGCAGTACTTC
.	TRBV11-3	.	TRBJ2-1	CASSREGYNEQFF	TGTGCCAGCAGCCGTGAAGGGTACAATGAGCAGTTCTTC
TRBD2	TRBV4-1	few	TRBJ2-1	CASSPRVAGGYNEQFF	TGCGCCAGCAGCCCCCGAGTAGCGGGGGGTTACAATGAGCAGTTCTTC
.	TRBV12-3/TRBV12-4	many	TRBJ1-6	CASSDRSYNSPLHF	TGTGCCAGCAGTGACAGATCCTATAATTCACCCCTCCACTTT
TRBD1	TRBV5-5	.	TRBJ2-7	CASSSTGDPYEQYF	TGTGCCAGCAGCTCTACAGGGGATCCCTACGAGCAGTACTTC
TRBD1	TRBV7-2	many	TRBJ2-7	CASSLDRGYEQYF	TGTGCCAGCAGCCTGGACAGGGGGTACGAGCAGTACTTC
.	TRBV6-6	few	TRBJ1-1	CASSYSGPGTETFF	TGTGCCAGCAGTTACTCTGGCCCGGGCACTGAAACTTTCTTT
TRBD1	TRBV7-9	.	TRBJ2-3	CASSNRGFRTDTQYF	TGTGCCAGCAGCAACAGGGGATTTCGCACAGATACGCAGTATTTT
TRBD2	TRBV11-2	many	TRBJ2-5	CASSLDTTSGGQETQYF	TGTGCCAGCAGCTTAGATACGACTAGCGGGGGCCAAGAGACCCAGTACTTC
TRBD1	TRBV5-1	many	TRBJ2-7	CASSLGGTGGIEQYF	TGCGCCAGCAGCTTGGGGGGGACAGGGGGCATCGAGCAGTACTTC
.	TRBV13	many	TRBJ2-7	CASSLAAGSSYEQYF	TGTGCCAGCAGCTTAGCGGCAGGAAGCTCCTACGAGCAGTACTTC
TRBD2	TRBV7-9	.	TRBJ2-5	CASSRWGGQETQYF	TGTGCCAGCAGCCGATGGGGGGGACAAGAGACCCAGTACTTC
TRBD2	TRBV4-1	.	TRBJ2-7	CASSQDGTSGFYEQYF	TGCGCCAGCAGCCAAGATGGGACTAGCGGGTTCTACGAGCAGTACTTC
.	TRBV10-3	many	TRBJ1-5	CAISGQGLSSNQPQHF	TGTGCCATCAGTGGACAAGGTCTGTCAAGCAATCAGCCCCAGCATTTT
TRBD2	TRBV5-1	.	TRBJ2-7	CASSLALGLAGYEQYF	TGCGCCAGCAGCTTGGCTTTGGGACTAGCGGGCTACGAGCAGTACTTC
TRBD1	TRBV7-9	.	TRBJ2-1	CASSARTGSSYNEQFF	TGTGCCAGCAGCGCCCGGACAGGGAGCTCCTACAATGAGCAGTTCTTC
.	TRBV12-5	many	TRBJ2-2	CASGRVGGELFF	TGTGCTAGTGGCCGAGTTGGAGGGGAGCTGTTTTTT
.	TRBV7-9	many	TRBJ1-1	CASSLARHAEAFF	TGTGCCAGCAGCTTAGCGCGGCACGCTGAAGCTTTCTTT
.	TRBV9	.	TRBJ2-2	CASSTPGGTNTGELFF	TGTGCCAGCAGCACTCCCGGTGGAACAAACACCGGGGAGCTGTTTTTT
.	TRBV30	.	TRBJ1-2	CAWSITHGTENGYTF	TGTGCCTGGAGTATCACCCATGGGACGGAGAATGGCTACACCTTC
.	TRBV12-3/TRBV12-4	many	TRBJ1-2	CASTMGAGDYGYTF	TGTGCCAGCACCATGGGGGCAGGGGACTATGGCTACACCTTC
.	TRBV28	many	TRBJ1-5	CASSFLHQPQHF	TGTGCCAGCAGTTTCCTGCATCAGCCCCAGCATTTT
TRBD1	TRBV20-1	many	TRBJ1-1	CSAPRDRVNTEAFF	TGCAGTGCTCCCCGGGACAGGGTGAACACTGAAGCTTTCTTT
.	TRBV7-6	many	TRBJ2-7	CASSLLGSSYEQYF	TGTGCCAGCAGCTTATTAGGGAGCTCCTACGAGCAGTACTTC
.	TRBV28	.	TRBJ1-4	CASSSPTATNEKLFF	TGTGCCAGCAGTTCGCCGACAGCTACTAATGAAAAACTGTTTTTT
.	TRBV10-3	many	TRBJ1-2	CAISESTGGYTF	TGTGCCATCAGTGAGTCGACGGGGGGCTACACCTTC
.	TRBV2	many	TRBJ1-6	CASDRIRGSPLHF	TGTGCCAGCGACCGAATTCGAGGTTCACCCCTCCACTTT
.	TRBV12-3/TRBV12-4	few	TRBJ1-2	CASRPGVYGYTF	TGTGCCAGCAGACCGGGAGTTTATGGCTACACCTTC
.	TRBV5-1	many	TRBJ2-1	CASSLDFRKDEQFF	TGCGCCAGCAGCTTGGACTTCCGGAAGGATGAGCAGTTCTTC
.	TRBV7-9	.	TRBJ2-4	CASSSPGTSILDIQYF	TGTGCCAGCAGCTCGCCCGGGACAAGTATTTTAGACATTCAGTACTTC
.	TRBV7-9	many	TRBJ1-3	CASSSGINSGNTIYF	TGTGCCAGCAGCTCCGGGATTAACTCTGGAAACACCATATATTTT